Only one count was recorded for the clone carrying this T cell receptor (beta chain). TCRdb's copy holds only in-frame clones and misses some; the assay was immunoSEQ multiplex PCR. The sample lists about 240,000 clones, around 90% occurring once. The record originates from a study of blood T cell repertoires in COVID-19. The CDR3 runs to 15 residues. The germline CDR1 and CDR2 sequences are LNHDA and SQIVND (reference sequence). The V and J ends lost 7 bases and 3 bases, in that order; junction bases with no gene match: 6. The TCR sequence derives from a man aged 25-45 years with COVID-19, enrolled during active disease. Sequencing was done on a sample of peripheral blood. This chain uses TRBV19 with TRBJ2-6, with TRBD2 matching 7 bases. The CDR3 loop is CASIEIAGGANVLTF. The DNA of the CDR3 is TGTGCCAGTATCGAAATAGCGGGTGGGGCCAACGTCCTGACTTTC.